This TCR beta chain was captured in a study of graft-versus-host responses after intestinal transplantation (dated by TCRdb to the early 2020s). In the study overall: The transplants that recipients received were multivisceral, liver-intestinal, or isolated intestinal. After intestinal transplantation, graft-versus-host and host-versus-graft alloreactive T cell clones in the graft, circulation and bone marrow were tracked using bulk TCR-beta CDR3 sequencing. Instead of going to the commercial service, samples from a few later patients were sequenced in-house on an Illumina MiSeq and processed with MiXCR. A peak of at least 4% donor T cells among recipient peripheral blood mononuclear cells was the definition used for donor T cell macrochimerism. All recipients received anti-thymocyte globulin induction followed by maintenance tacrolimus and steroids for approximately 3 years. The cohort enrolled 20 to 25 intestinal transplant recipients, one of whom was a retransplant, and 3 patients without pretransplant specimens were excluded. Alloreactive clones were identified by sequencing pre-transplant mixed lymphocyte reaction products and comparing them with unstimulated pre-transplant donor and recipient T cells. The full study reports these points: The conclusions were limited by the relatively low number and heterogeneity of the intestinal transplant patients. Patients with donor T cell macrochimerism had high GvH to HvG T cell clonal ratios in their allografts. GvH clones were detected in recipient bone marrow, and some appeared earlier in ileal mucosa or blood, consistent with an intestinal mucosal origin. Early after transplant, declines in HvG clones were associated with peak levels of circulating GvH clones.

Per the publication, the time point label means: cells obtained before transplantation from donor or recipient. CD3+CD4+ and CD3+CD8+ populations were FACS-sorted from unstimulated pre-transplant donor and recipient cells taken from spleen or lymph nodes. This clone appeared a single time. It has no known antigen specificity. The input lacks base qualities; no much larger clone sits a single base away. Germline trimming amounts to 2 bases on V and 6 bases on J, with 10 as the count of junction bases outside the gene matches. There are 14 amino acids in the CDR3, from cysteine to phenylalanine inclusive. The sequence is cut down to CDR3 DNA, 42 bases in frame from base 1. From a lookup of the germline V gene (reference sequence), CDR1 and CDR2 are GTSNPN and SVGIG. Libraries were built with the immunoSEQ multiplex PCR assay. For most patients, genomic DNA was isolated with the Qiagen DNeasy Blood and Tissue Kit and sent frozen to Adaptive Biotechnologies for TCR sequencing. Adaptive Biotechnologies carried out high-throughput TCR-beta CDR3 sequencing of genomic DNA for most patients. For the original study's pipeline: TCR sequencing data for more than 15 patients were retrieved from Adaptive's ImmunoSEQ software; a few other patients were processed with MiXCR and VDJtools. To correct CD4 versus CD8 sorting errors, any sequence found in both subsets at a frequency ratio below 5:1 was removed. CDR3 nucleotide sequences shared between donor and recipient were removed because the origin of such sequences could not be assigned. To count as alloreactive, a clone needed at least 2-fold expansion over unstimulated cells and a minimum CFSE-low frequency of 0.002% (template counts) or 0.001% (read counts). A clone was considered mappable if detected in the sequenced pre-transplant spleen, lymph node, or MLR CFSE-low populations of the donor or recipient. Cumulative frequency of alloreactive clones was calculated as a percentage of all sequences weighted by copy number. TCRdb stores this immuneACCESS table with in-frame sequences only. Part of the clones is absent; in the studies checked, under half of the shortfall reflects unresolved V genes, and no reason is known for the rest. The DNA was the basis for D and trimming; V, J and clone size are from that table. The sample table holds 90,000 to 150,000 clones, of which over 80% were seen once. The ten largest clonotypes hold more than 0.095% of the sample.

This chain joins TRBV30 to TRBJ2-7, and 7 bases in between align with TRBD2. This receptor was taken from a human donor who received an intestinal transplant. This specimen was unstimulated CD4+ T cells sorted from spleen or lymph node cells, taken before intestinal transplant. The CDR3 protein: CAWSRPAGWGEQYF. The nucleotides read TGTGCCTGGAGTAGGCCAGCGGGGTGGGGCGAGCAGTACTTC.